The sequence of this T cell receptor (beta chain) was determined in a study of blood T cell repertoires in COVID-19. On the study more broadly: The cDNA or gDNA used as material had been derived from T cells, B-cell-depleted T cells, or PBMCs.

CDR3 length: 13 amino acids. From germline, CDR1 is SNHLY and CDR2 FYNNEI. Germline trimming cut 6 bases from V and 7 bases from J; bases unmatched to any gene: 8. In the authors' methods: Scientists estimated how many nucleated cells there were by amplifying reference gene primers. Assay used: immunoSEQ multiplex PCR; TCRdb lists only in-frame clones, some missing. Clone size and the V and J calls come from that table; the DNA yielded D and trimming. The table shows 60,000 or so clones, with around 87% occurring only once. The chain is built from TRBV2 and TRBJ2-5; 7 positions match TRBD2. The source material was peripheral blood. The source is a man aged 55 to 70 with active or convalescent COVID-19. The CDR3 region is CASSVVREGTQYF. Written as DNA, the CDR3 is TGTGCCAGCAGCGTCGTCAGGGAGGGGACCCAGTACTTC.